The 5 T cell receptor beta chains presented below share a single source sample, sequenced in a study of CD8 T cell repertoires and HIV-1 epitope variants. For these receptors, no antigen is known. Assay: immunoSEQ multiplex PCR; the TCRdb copy retains only in-frame clones and omits some. The sample has around 6,300 clones, 64% seen once. The sequenced material came from cultured CD8+ T cells derived from PBMCs. The receptors here all came from a male donor with HIV.

The chain recombines TRBV5-4 with TRBJ2-1; 10 bases align to TRBD2. Per germline, CDR1 SGHNT and CDR2 YYREEE (reference sequence). This CDR3 contains 15 residues. Trimming took 2 bases from V and 9 from J; bases not matched to a gene: 8. The CDR3 DNA is TGTGCCAGCAGCTTCCTAGCGGGAGCAGTTCGTGAGCAGTTCTTC. Protein product: CASSFLAGAVREQFF. Filled out from reference TRBV5-4 and TRBJ2-1, the complete variable domain reads ETGVTQSPTHLIKTRGQQVTLRCSSQSGHNTVSWYQQALGQGPQFIFQYYREEENGRGNFPPRFSGLQFPNYSSELNVNALELDDSALYLCASSFLAGAVREQFFGPGTRLTVL.

The chain couples TRBV30 to TRBJ1-5, with TRBD1 identical over 7 bases. Germline CDR1 reads GTSNPN; CDR2 reads SVGIG (reference sequence). There are 15 residues in the CDR3. J gave up 7 bases and V 2 bases, and 11 bases lay outside the gene matches. The CDR3 sequence is CAWSSGTAQGQPQHF. CDR3 nucleotides: TGTGCCTGGAGTTCTGGGACAGCCCAGGGGCAGCCCCAGCATTTT. The whole variable domain, filled in from reference TRBV30 and TRBJ1-5, reads SQTIHQWPATLVQPVGSPLSLECTVEGTSNPNLYWYRQAAGRGLQLLFYSVGIGQISSEVPQNLSASRPQDRQFILSSKKLLLSDSGFYLCAWSSGTAQGQPQHFGDGTRLSIL.

The gene calls are TRBV19 and TRBJ2-2; TRBD2 aligns across 13 bases. The germline V gene has CDR1 LNHDA and CDR2 SQIVND (reference sequence). The CDR3 loop spans 14 amino acids. With V trimmed by 6 bases and J by 8 bases, 3 bases remained unmatched. As DNA, the CDR3 is TGTGCCAGTAGACTAGCGGGAGGGCCGGGGGAGCTGTTTTTT. As protein: CASRLAGGPGELFF.

The V gene is TRBV10-2, the J gene TRBJ2-7, with a tentative D call TRBD2 (5 bases). The CDR3 runs 15 residues. Germline V gives CDR1 WSHSY, CDR2 SAAADI. The ends were cut back, 3 bases at V and 5 bases at J, with 17 bases in the middle. Here the CDR3 DNA reads TGCGCCAGCAGTGAAAGACGGAGAGGGTTCGACGAGCAGTACTTC. Translated, it gives CASSERRRGFDEQYF.

The chain uses TRBV7-3 and TRBJ1-1, with a possible D match to TRBD1 (6 bases). Germline CDR1 reads SGHTA; CDR2 reads FQGTGA. Trimming removed 0 bases from V and 0 bases from J, with 14 bases in between. CDR3 length: 17 residues. The CDR3 nucleotides are TGTGCCAGCAGCTTAACGGGGGCAGGGACGTTGAACACTGAAGCTTTCTTT. This encodes CASSLTGAGTLNTEAFF. The complete variable domain, with remaining parts taken from reference TRBV7-3 and TRBJ1-1, reads GAGVSQTPSNKVTEKGKYVELRCDPISGHTALYWYRQSLGQGPEFLIYFQGTGAADDSGLPNDRFFAVRPEGSVSTLKIQRTERGDSAVYLCASSLTGAGTLNTEAFFGQGTRLTVV.